This T cell receptor beta chain was retrieved from a study of OX40 agonist ivuxolimab in advanced cancers. Overall study context: Eligibility admitted prior anti-PD-1, anti-PD-L1 or anti-CTLA-4 therapy; roughly 39% had some. Study findings and constraints: CD8+ T cells averaged more expanded clones than CD4+.

Assay: immunoSEQ multiplex PCR; the TCRdb copy retains only in-frame clones and omits some. The table records 50,000 to 60,000 clones, about 89% of them present only once. The CDR3 runs to 10 residues. Germline V gives CDR1 DFQATT, CDR2 SNEGSKA (reference sequence). V was trimmed by 5 bases and J by 7 bases, leaving 6 bases between them. Concerning this clone itself: The target antigen is unknown.

The clonotype comes from an adult with an advanced solid tumor such as melanoma, head and neck, liver or kidney cancer. The sample was CD4+ or CD8+ T cells sorted from blood, taken in a trial of the OX40 agonist ivuxolimab. The J gene is TRBJ1-5, the V gene TRBV20-1; the D gene is possibly TRBD1 (5 bases). The CDR3 sequence is CSAAGQPQHF. CDR3 in DNA: TGCAGTGCTGCAGGGCAGCCCCAGCATTTT.